The rows below give T cell receptor beta chains drawn from one sample of a study of tumor-infiltrating lymphocytes in primary liver carcinoma. TCRdb fed the multiplex PCR reads into MiXCR, producing one record per CDR3 protein. The table records approximately 120,000 distinct CDR3 sequences, 64% of them present only once. Specimen: liver tumor tissue from sampling region 3. The receptors stem from a woman aged 60 to 75 with primary liver carcinoma and hepatitis B virus infection. The CDR3 runs from the conserved cysteine through the conserved F or W. D genes are given only for firm matches. Where a row states a size, it is once, few, many or the class of an expanded clone; other rows omit it.

J gene: TRBJ1-5
clone size: many
CDR3 length: 15
V gene: TRBV11-2
D gene: -
CDR3 protein: CASSPGGREDQPQHF
CDR3 DNA: TGTGCCAGCAGCCCCGGGGGGCGCGAGGATCAGCCCCAGCATTTT

J gene: TRBJ2-3
clone size: once
CDR3 length: 13
V gene: TRBV6-5
D gene: -
CDR3 protein: CASSYCPQNTQYF
CDR3 DNA: TGTGCCAGCAGCTACTGTCCGCAGAATACACAGTATTTT

J gene: TRBJ1-1
clone size: many
CDR3 length: 14
V gene: TRBV5-5
D gene: -
CDR3 protein: CASSSLTGNTEAFF
CDR3 DNA: TGTGCCAGCAGCTCGCTGACGGGGAACACTGAAGCTTTCTTT

J gene: TRBJ1-2
clone size: many
CDR3 length: 14
V gene: TRBV5-1
D gene: -
CDR3 protein: CASSLAGRVRGYTF
CDR3 DNA: TGCGCCAGCAGCTTGGCTGGCAGGGTGCGTGGCTACACCTTC

J gene: TRBJ2-1
clone size: -
CDR3 length: 17
V gene: TRBV11-3
D gene: TRBD2
CDR3 protein: CANSSRGVRTMDNEQFF
CDR3 DNA: TGTGCCAACAGCTCCCGGGGGGTGCGGACCATGGACAATGAGCAGTTCTTC

J gene: TRBJ2-3
clone size: -
CDR3 length: 13
V gene: TRBV11-2
D gene: -
CDR3 protein: CACSLDRGDTLYF
CDR3 DNA: TGCGCCTGCAGCTTAGATCGAGGAGATACGCTGTATTTT

J gene: TRBJ2-1
clone size: -
CDR3 length: 14
V gene: TRBV11-2
D gene: TRBD2
CDR3 protein: CASRPGLAPNEQFF
CDR3 DNA: TGTGCCAGCAGACCGGGACTAGCGCCCAATGAGCAGTTCTTT

J gene: TRBJ2-1
clone size: -
CDR3 length: 14
V gene: TRBV7-9
D gene: -
CDR3 protein: CTSNDTTVDNEQFF
CDR3 DNA: TGTACCAGCAACGATACGACAGTGGACAATGAGCAGTTCTTC

J gene: TRBJ2-3
clone size: -
CDR3 length: 16
V gene: TRBV11-2
D gene: -
CDR3 protein: CASSSTRLQRADMQYF
CDR3 DNA: TGTGCCAGTAGCTCAACCCGGTTACAGAGGGCAGATATGCAGTATTTT

J gene: TRBJ2-1
clone size: -
CDR3 length: 17
V gene: TRBV6-5
D gene: TRBD2
CDR3 protein: CASGYATGGTSYNEQFF
CDR3 DNA: TGTGCCAGCGGTTACGCGACGGGAGGTACCTCCTACAATGAGCAGTTCTTC

J gene: TRBJ2-1
clone size: many
CDR3 length: 11
V gene: TRBV6-1
D gene: -
CDR3 protein: CASREYGEQFF
CDR3 DNA: TGTGCCAGCAGGGAGTACGGTGAGCAGTTCTTC

J gene: TRBJ2-5
clone size: -
CDR3 length: 13
V gene: TRBV12-3/TRBV12-4
D gene: -
CDR3 protein: CASSRTTQVTQYF
CDR3 DNA: TGTGCCAGCAGTCGGACTACCCAAGTGACCCAGTACTTC

J gene: TRBJ2-1
clone size: many
CDR3 length: 17
V gene: TRBV4-1
D gene: -
CDR3 protein: CASSQDRYRGAGNEQFF
CDR3 DNA: TGCGCCAGCAGCCAAGATCGGTACCGGGGGGCGGGGAATGAGCAGTTCTTC

J gene: TRBJ2-1
clone size: -
CDR3 length: 17
V gene: TRBV11-2
D gene: TRBD2
CDR3 protein: CASSLTPGTSGHTEQFF
CDR3 DNA: TGTGCCAGCAGTTTAACTCCCGGGACTAGTGGACACACTGAGCAGTTCTTC

J gene: TRBJ2-2
clone size: many
CDR3 length: 13
V gene: TRBV6-4
D gene: -
CDR3 protein: CASSPGATGELFF
CDR3 DNA: TGTGCCAGCAGCCCCGGTGCCACCGGGGAGCTGTTTTTT

J gene: TRBJ1-2
clone size: -
CDR3 length: 11
V gene: TRBV29-1
D gene: -
CDR3 protein: CSVGRYPGHTF
CDR3 DNA: TGCAGCGTTGGTAGGTACCCTGGCCACACCTTC

J gene: TRBJ1-2
clone size: once
CDR3 length: 13
V gene: TRBV5-5
D gene: -
CDR3 protein: CASSLRGDYGNTF
CDR3 DNA: TGTGCCAGCAGCTTGAGGGGCGACTATGGGAACACCTTC

J gene: TRBJ1-6
clone size: -
CDR3 length: 14
V gene: TRBV10-2
D gene: TRBD1
CDR3 protein: CASRSGQGNPPLHF
CDR3 DNA: TGCGCCAGCAGATCTGGACAGGGTAACCCACCCCTCCACTTT

J gene: TRBJ1-3
clone size: medium-sized
CDR3 length: 15
V gene: TRBV29-1
D gene: -
CDR3 protein: CSVQTTQGSGNTIYF
CDR3 DNA: TGCAGCGTTCAAACTACTCAGGGCTCTGGAAACACCATATATTTT

J gene: TRBJ1-5
clone size: -
CDR3 length: 15
V gene: TRBV21-1
D gene: -
CDR3 protein: CSSSSQIHDDQPQHF
CDR3 DNA: TGTTCCAGCAGCTCGCAGATACACGACGATCAGCCCCAGCATTTT

J gene: TRBJ2-7
clone size: -
CDR3 length: 11
V gene: TRBV20-1
D gene: -
CDR3 protein: CSARAWGEQYF
CDR3 DNA: TGCAGTGCTAGAGCGTGGGGCGAGCAGTACTTC

J gene: TRBJ2-1
clone size: -
CDR3 length: 17
V gene: TRBV11-2
D gene: -
CDR3 protein: CASSPPATSIVFDERFF
CDR3 DNA: TGTGCCAGCAGCCCTCCAGCTACTAGTATAGTGTTCGATGAACGGTTCTTC

J gene: TRBJ1-2
clone size: once
CDR3 length: 17
V gene: TRBV4-1
D gene: TRBD1
CDR3 protein: CASGQDMVKGAYSGYTF
CDR3 DNA: TGCGCCAGCGGCCAAGACATGGTGAAGGGGGCTTATAGTGGCTACACCTTC

J gene: TRBJ2-5
clone size: many
CDR3 length: 15
V gene: TRBV6-1
D gene: -
CDR3 protein: CASSEQTGNQETQYF
CDR3 DNA: TGTGCCAGCAGTGAACAAACAGGGAACCAAGAGACCCAGTACTTC

J gene: TRBJ2-1
clone size: many
CDR3 length: 11
V gene: TRBV30
D gene: -
CDR3 protein: CAWSRDWGQFF
CDR3 DNA: TGTGCCTGGAGTAGGGACTGGGGGCAGTTCTTC

J gene: TRBJ2-1
clone size: few
CDR3 length: 16
V gene: TRBV12-3/TRBV12-4
D gene: -
CDR3 protein: CASSLGSLAVAHEQFF
CDR3 DNA: TGTGCCAGCAGTTTAGGTAGTCTAGCCGTAGCCCATGAGCAGTTCTTC

J gene: TRBJ2-5
clone size: -
CDR3 length: 16
V gene: TRBV6-1
D gene: -
CDR3 protein: CASSPRRLTGDETQYF
CDR3 DNA: TGTGCCAGCAGCCCAAGACGGCTAACGGGAGACGAGACCCAGTACTTC

J gene: TRBJ2-7
clone size: -
CDR3 length: 13
V gene: TRBV5-6
D gene: TRBD1
CDR3 protein: CAISLVRGNGQYF
CDR3 DNA: TGTGCCATCAGCTTGGTCAGGGGGAACGGGCAGTACTTC